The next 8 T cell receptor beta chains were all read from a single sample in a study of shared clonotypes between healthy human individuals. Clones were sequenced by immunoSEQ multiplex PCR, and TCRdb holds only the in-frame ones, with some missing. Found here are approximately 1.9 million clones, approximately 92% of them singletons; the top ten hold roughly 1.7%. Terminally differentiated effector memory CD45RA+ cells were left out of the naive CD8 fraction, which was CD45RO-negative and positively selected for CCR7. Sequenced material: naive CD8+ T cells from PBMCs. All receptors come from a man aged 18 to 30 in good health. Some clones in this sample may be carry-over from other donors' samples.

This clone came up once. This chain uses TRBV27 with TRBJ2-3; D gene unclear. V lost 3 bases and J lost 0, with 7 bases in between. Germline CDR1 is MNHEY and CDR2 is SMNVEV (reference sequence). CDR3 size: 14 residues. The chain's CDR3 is CASSFQPSTDTQYF. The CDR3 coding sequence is TGTGCCAGCAGTTTTCAGCCTAGCACAGATACGCAGTATTTT.

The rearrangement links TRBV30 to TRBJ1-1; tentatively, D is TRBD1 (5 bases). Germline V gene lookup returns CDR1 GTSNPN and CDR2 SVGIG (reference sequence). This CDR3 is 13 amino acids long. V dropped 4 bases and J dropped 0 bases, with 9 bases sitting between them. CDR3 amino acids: CAWTGLMNTEAFF. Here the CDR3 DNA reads TGTGCCTGGACAGGGCTCATGAACACTGAAGCTTTCTTT.

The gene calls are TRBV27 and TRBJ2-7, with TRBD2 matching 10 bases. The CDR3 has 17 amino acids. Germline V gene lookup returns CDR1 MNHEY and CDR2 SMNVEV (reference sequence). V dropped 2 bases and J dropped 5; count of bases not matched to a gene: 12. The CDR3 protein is CASSLLPLAGVFDEQYF. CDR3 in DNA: TGTGCCAGCAGTTTACTCCCCCTAGCGGGAGTGTTTGACGAGCAGTACTTC.

CDR3 nucleotide sequence: TGTGCCAGCAGGCGGACTAGTAAAGAGACCCAGTACTTC. It specifies CASRRTSKETQYF. The gene calls are TRBV6-6 and TRBJ2-5, with 7 bases lining up with TRBD2. The CDR3 is 13 amino acids. In germline, CDR1 is MNHNY, CDR2 SVGAGI (reference sequence). The junction had 4 bases not matched to a gene; V was cut back by 6 bases and J by 3 bases.

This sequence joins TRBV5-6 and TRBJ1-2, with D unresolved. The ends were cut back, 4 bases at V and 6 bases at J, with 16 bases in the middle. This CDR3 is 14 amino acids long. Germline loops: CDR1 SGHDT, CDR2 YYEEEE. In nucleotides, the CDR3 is TGTGCCAGCAGCCCCGGGGTCGGGGTACATGGCTACACCTTC. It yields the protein CASSPGVGVHGYTF.

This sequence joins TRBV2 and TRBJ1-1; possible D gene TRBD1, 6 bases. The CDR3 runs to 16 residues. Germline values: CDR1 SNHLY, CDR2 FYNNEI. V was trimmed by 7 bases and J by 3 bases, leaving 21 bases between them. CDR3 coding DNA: TGTGCCAGCACGACCCTGGGGGGGGGCAGGTACACTGAAGCTTTCTTT. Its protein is CASTTLGGGRYTEAFF.

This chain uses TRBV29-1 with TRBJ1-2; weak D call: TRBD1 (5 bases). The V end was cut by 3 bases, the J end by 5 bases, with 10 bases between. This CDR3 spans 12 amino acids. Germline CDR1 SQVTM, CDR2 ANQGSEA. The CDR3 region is CSVDREYYGYTF. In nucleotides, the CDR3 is TGCAGCGTTGACAGGGAATATTATGGCTACACCTTC.

In DNA form, the CDR3 reads TGTGCCGACTCCCGGGACTCCTCGCGGGATACGCAGTATTTT. It translates to CADSRDSSRDTQYF. The gene calls are TRBV2 and TRBJ2-3; a possible D gene is TRBD2 (6 bases). This CDR3 comprises 14 residues. Deletions cut 11 bases from V and 6 bases from J, with 21 bases between. Looked up from germline, CDR1 is SNHLY and CDR2 is FYNNEI.